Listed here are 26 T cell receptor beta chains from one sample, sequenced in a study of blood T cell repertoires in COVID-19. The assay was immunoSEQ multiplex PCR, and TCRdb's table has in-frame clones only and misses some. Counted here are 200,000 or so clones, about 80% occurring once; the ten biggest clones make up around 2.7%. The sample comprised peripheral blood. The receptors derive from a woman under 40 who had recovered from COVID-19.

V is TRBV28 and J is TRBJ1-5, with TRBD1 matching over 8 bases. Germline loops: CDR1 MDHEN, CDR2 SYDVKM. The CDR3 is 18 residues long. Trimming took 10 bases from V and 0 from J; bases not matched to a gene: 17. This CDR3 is CAITPGQELLYSNQPQHF. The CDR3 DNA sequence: TGTGCCATAACCCCGGGACAGGAGCTCTTGTATAGCAATCAGCCCCAGCATTTT.

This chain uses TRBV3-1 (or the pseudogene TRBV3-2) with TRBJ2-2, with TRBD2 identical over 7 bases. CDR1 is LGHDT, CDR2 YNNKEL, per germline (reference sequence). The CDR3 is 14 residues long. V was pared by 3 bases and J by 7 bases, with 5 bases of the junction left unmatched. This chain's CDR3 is CASSHLADGGELFF. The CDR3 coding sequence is TGTGCCAGCAGCCATCTAGCGGATGGCGGGGAGCTGTTTTTT.

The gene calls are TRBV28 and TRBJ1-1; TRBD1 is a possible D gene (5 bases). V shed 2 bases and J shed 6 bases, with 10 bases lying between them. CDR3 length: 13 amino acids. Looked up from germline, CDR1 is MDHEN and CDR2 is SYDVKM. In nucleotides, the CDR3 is TGTGCCAGCAGTTTACAAACAGGTGCTGAAGCTTTCTTT. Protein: CASSLQTGAEAFF.

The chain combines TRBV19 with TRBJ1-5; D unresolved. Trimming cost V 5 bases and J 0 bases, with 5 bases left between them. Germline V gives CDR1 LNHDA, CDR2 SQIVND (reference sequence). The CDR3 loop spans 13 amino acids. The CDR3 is CASSPVSNQPQHF. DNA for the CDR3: TGTGCCAGTAGTCCGGTTAGCAATCAGCCCCAGCATTTT. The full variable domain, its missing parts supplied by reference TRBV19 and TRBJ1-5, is DGGITQSPKYLFRKEGQNVTLSCEQNLNHDAMYWYRQDPGQGLRLIYYSQIVNDFQKGDIAEGYSVSREKKESFPLTVTSAQKNPTAFYLCASSPVSNQPQHFGDGTRLSIL.

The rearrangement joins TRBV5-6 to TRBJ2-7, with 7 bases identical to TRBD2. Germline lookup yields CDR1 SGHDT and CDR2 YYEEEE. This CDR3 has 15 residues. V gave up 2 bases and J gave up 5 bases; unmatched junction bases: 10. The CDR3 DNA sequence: TGTGCCAGCAGCTTTGACCGCAGCGGGGCCAACGAGCAGTACTTC. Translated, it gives CASSFDRSGANEQYF.

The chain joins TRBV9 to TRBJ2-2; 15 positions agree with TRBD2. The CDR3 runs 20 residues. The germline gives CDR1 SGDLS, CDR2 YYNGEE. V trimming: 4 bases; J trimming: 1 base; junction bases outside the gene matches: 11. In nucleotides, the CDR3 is TGTGCCAGCAGCTTACCTATAGGGGGACTAGCGGGAGGGAACACCGGGGAGCTGTTTTTT. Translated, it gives CASSLPIGGLAGGNTGELFF.

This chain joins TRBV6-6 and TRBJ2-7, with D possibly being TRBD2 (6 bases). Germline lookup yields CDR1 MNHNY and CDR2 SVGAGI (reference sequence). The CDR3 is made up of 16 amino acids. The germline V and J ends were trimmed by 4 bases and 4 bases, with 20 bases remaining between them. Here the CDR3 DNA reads TGTGCCAGCAGTTCCGGGTCTGGCGGGGCAGGGTACGAGCAGTACTTC. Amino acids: CASSSGSGGAGYEQYF.

The CDR3 is CASSEWDSHNSPLHF. DNA of the CDR3: TGTGCCAGCAGTGAATGGGACAGCCATAATTCACCCCTCCACTTT. The rearrangement joins TRBV6-1 to TRBJ1-6, with TRBD1 identical over 7 bases. Per germline, CDR1 MNHNS and CDR2 SASEGT. This CDR3 spans 15 amino acids. V shed 2 bases, J shed 5 bases, and the junction held 3 bases outside the gene matches.

The chain's CDR3 is CASSPQGAGGGTDTQYF. CDR3 DNA sequence: TGTGCCAGCTCACCACAGGGCGCGGGAGGCGGTACAGATACGCAGTATTTT. The V and J genes are TRBV18 and TRBJ2-3; 8 nucleotides match TRBD2. CDR1 is KGHSH, CDR2 LQKENI, per germline. The length of the CDR3 is 17 residues. V gave up 1 base and J gave up 3 bases; unmatched junction bases: 9.

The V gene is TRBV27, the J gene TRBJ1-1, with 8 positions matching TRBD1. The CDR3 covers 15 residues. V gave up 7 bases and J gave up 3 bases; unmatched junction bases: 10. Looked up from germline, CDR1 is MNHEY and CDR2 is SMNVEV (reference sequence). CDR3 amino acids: CASKTRDRKDTEAFF. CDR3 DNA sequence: TGTGCCAGCAAAACGAGGGACAGGAAAGACACTGAAGCTTTCTTT.

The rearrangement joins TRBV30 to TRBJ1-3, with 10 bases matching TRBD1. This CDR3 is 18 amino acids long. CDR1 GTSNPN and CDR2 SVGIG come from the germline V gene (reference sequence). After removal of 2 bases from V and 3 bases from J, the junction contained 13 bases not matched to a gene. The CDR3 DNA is TGTGCCTGGAGTTTATACCTGTGGACAGGGGGAAATGGAAACACCATATATTTT. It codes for CAWSLYLWTGGNGNTIYF.

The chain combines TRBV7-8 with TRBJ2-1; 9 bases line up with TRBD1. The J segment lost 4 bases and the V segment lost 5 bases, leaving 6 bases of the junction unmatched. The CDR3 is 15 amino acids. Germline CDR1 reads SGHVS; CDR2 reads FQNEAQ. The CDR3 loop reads CASSPTGGGYNEQFF. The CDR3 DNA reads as TGTGCCAGCAGCCCCACAGGGGGCGGATACAATGAGCAGTTCTTC.

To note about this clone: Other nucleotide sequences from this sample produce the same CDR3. The CDR3 reads CASSFISGSYEQYF. The CDR3 bases are TGCGCCAGCAGTTTTATTAGCGGCTCCTACGAGCAGTACTTC. The V gene is TRBV5-1, the J gene TRBJ2-7; possibly TRBD2 for D (6 bases). This CDR3 is 14 amino acids long. The germline V gene has CDR1 SGHRS and CDR2 YFSETQ. V was pared by 5 bases and J by 0 bases, with 12 bases between.

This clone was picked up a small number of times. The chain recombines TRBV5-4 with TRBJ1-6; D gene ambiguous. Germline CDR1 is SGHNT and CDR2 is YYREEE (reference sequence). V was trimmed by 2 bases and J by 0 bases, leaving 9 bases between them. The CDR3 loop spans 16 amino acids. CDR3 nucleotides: TGTGCCAGCAGCTTAGGCGGGAGCTCCTATAATTCACCCCTCCACTTT. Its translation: CASSLGGSSYNSPLHF.

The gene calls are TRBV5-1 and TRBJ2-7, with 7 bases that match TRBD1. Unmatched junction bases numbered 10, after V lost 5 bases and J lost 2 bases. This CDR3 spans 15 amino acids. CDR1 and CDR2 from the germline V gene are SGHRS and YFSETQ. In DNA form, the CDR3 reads TGCGCCAGCAGTCTCATGACAGGGCCCACCTACGAGCAGTACTTC. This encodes CASSLMTGPTYEQYF.

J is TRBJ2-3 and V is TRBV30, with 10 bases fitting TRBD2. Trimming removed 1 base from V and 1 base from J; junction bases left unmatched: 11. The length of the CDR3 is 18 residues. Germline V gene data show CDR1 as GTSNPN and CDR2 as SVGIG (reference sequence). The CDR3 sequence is CAWSGARTSGAGTDTQYF. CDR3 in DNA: TGTGCCTGGAGTGGAGCGAGGACTAGCGGAGCTGGCACAGATACGCAGTATTTT. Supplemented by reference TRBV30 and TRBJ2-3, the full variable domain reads SQTIHQWPATLVQPVGSPLSLECTVEGTSNPNLYWYRQAAGRGLQLLFYSVGIGQISSEVPQNLSASRPQDRQFILSSKKLLLSDSGFYLCAWSGARTSGAGTDTQYFGPGTRLTVL.

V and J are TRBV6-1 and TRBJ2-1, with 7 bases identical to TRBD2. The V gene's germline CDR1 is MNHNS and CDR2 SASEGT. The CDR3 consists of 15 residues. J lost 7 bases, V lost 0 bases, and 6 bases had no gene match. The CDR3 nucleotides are TGTGCCAGCAGTGAAGCGGGAGGGCGAGGGAATGAGCAGTTCTTC. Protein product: CASSEAGGRGNEQFF.

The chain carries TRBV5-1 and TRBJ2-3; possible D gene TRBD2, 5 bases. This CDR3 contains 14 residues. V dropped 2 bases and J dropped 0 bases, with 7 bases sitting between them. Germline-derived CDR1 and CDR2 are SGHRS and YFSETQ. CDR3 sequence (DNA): TGCGCCAGCAGCTTCGGAGGTAGCACAGATACGCAGTATTTT. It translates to CASSFGGSTDTQYF.

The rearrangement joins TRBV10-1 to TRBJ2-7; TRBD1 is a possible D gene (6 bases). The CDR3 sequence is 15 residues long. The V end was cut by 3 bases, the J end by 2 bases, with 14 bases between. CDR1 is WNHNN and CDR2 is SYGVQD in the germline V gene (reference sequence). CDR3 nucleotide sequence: TGCGCCAGCAGTGAAGGGTCAGGGGTGACCTACGAGCAGTACTTC. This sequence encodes CASSEGSGVTYEQYF.

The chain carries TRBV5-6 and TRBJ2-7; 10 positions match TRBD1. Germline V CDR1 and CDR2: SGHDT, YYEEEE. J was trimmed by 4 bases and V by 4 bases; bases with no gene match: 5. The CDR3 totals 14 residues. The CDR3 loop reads CASSPGQGLYEQYF. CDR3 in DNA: TGTGCCAGCAGCCCGGGACAGGGGCTATACGAGCAGTACTTC.

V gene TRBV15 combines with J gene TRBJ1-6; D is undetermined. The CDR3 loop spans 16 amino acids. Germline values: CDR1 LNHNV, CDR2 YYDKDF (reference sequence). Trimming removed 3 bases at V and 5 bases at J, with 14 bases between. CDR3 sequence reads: CATSRVLAGNNSPLHF. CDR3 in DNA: TGTGCCACCAGCAGGGTCTTGGCGGGAAATAATTCACCCCTCCACTTT.

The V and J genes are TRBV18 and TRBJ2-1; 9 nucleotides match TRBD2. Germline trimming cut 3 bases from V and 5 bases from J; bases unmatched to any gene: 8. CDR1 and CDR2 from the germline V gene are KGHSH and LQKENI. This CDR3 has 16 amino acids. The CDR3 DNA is TGTGCCAGCTCACCGAGAGGAGCTAGCGGGAACAATGAGCAGTTCTTC. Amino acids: CASSPRGASGNNEQFF.

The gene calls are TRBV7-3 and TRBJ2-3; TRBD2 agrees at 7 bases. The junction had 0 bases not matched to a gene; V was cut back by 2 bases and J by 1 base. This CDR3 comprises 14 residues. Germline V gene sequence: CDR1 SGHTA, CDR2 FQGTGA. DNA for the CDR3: TGTGCCAGCAGCTTAGCGGGAGGCACAGATACGCAGTATTTT. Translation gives CASSLAGGTDTQYF.

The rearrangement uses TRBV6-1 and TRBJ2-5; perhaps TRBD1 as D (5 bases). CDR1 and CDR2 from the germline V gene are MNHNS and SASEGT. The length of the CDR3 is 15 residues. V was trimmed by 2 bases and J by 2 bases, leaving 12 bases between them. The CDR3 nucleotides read TGTGCCAGCAGTGAATCACAGGCGACACAAGAGACCCAGTACTTC. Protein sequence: CASSESQATQETQYF.

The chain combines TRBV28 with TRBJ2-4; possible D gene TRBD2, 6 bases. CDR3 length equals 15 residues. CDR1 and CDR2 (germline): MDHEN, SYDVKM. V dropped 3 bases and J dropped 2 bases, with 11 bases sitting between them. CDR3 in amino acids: CASSLWDSSKNIQYF. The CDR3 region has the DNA TGTGCCAGCAGTTTGTGGGACTCATCCAAAAACATTCAGTACTTC.

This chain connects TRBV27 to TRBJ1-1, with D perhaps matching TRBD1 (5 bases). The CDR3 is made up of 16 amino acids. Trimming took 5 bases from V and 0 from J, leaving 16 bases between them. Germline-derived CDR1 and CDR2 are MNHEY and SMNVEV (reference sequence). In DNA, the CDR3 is TGTGCCAGCAGTCGAGGGAGGGGACCGATGAACACTGAAGCTTTCTTT. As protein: CASSRGRGPMNTEAFF.